The 2 T cell receptor beta chains below come from one sample, sequenced in a study of T cells after posttransplantation cyclophosphamide. Using immunoSEQ multiplex PCR, the repertoire was profiled, and TCRdb retains in-frame clones only, with some absent. Among roughly 8,500 clones listed, roughly nine tenths were seen once. Sequencing was done on a sample of memory CD4+ T cells sorted from PBMCs. The receptors stem from an older woman in good health, CMV-negative, and a related stem cell transplant donor.

V gene TRBV7-6 combines with J gene TRBJ2-1; 11 nucleotides agree with TRBD2. The ends lost 5 bases at V and 9 bases at J; junction bases unmatched: 0. The CDR3 contains 12 residues. The germline V gene has CDR1 SGHVS and CDR2 FNYEAQ. CDR3 loop: CASSTSGSEQFF. For the CDR3, the DNA is TGTGCCAGCAGCACTAGCGGGAGTGAGCAGTTCTTC.

The gene calls are TRBV9 and TRBJ2-2; D may be TRBD1 (7 bases). CDR1 is SGDLS and CDR2 is YYNGEE in the germline V gene. The CDR3 extends over 16 amino acids. V dropped 4 bases and J dropped 5 bases, with 18 bases sitting between them. CDR3 protein: CASSPFGQGGTGELFF. The CDR3 region has the DNA TGTGCCAGCAGCCCTTTCGGGCAGGGGGGAACCGGGGAGCTGTTTTTT.